The rows below give T cell receptor beta chains drawn from one sample of a study of CD8 T cells in ankylosing spondylitis. TCRdb independently ran MiXCR on the 5' RACE reads; one entry per CDR3 protein. The sample lists 450,000 to 550,000 distinct CDR3 sequences; about 5.2% were seen once. Sequenced: blood, either unsorted or a sorted T cell fraction (not recorded which). The receptors here all came from a male donor with ankylosing spondylitis. CDR3s include the opening cysteine and the closing phenylalanine or tryptophan. The order of the fields is clone size, D gene, V gene, J gene, CDR3 protein, CDR3 DNA. The D gene is left open where the match is weak. Clone size is shown for a subset of rows, as once, few, many or a class of expanded clone.

clone size: -
D gene: -
V gene: TRBV27
J gene: TRBJ1-1
CDR3 protein: CASSLIQGPLNTEAFF
CDR3 DNA: TGTGCCAGCAGTCTAATTCAGGGGCCATTGAACACTGAAGCTTTCTTT

clone size: many
D gene: -
V gene: TRBV4-3
J gene: TRBJ1-2
CDR3 protein: CASSPQQGPLYGYTF
CDR3 DNA: TGCGCCAGCAGCCCCCAACAGGGCCCTCTCTATGGCTACACCTTC

clone size: -
D gene: -
V gene: TRBV11-1
J gene: TRBJ1-1
CDR3 protein: CASSLTRAGNTEAFF
CDR3 DNA: TGTGCCAGCAGCTTAACTCGGGCAGGGAACACTGAAGCTTTCTTT

clone size: many
D gene: -
V gene: TRBV7-8
J gene: TRBJ1-6
CDR3 protein: CASSPSSQGYNSPLHF
CDR3 DNA: TGTGCCAGCAGCCCGTCGAGTCAGGGGTATAATTCACCCCTCCACTTT

clone size: many
D gene: -
V gene: TRBV27
J gene: TRBJ2-7
CDR3 protein: CASSFLRGEQYF
CDR3 DNA: TGTGCCAGCAGTTTCCTGCGGGGCGAGCAGTACTTC

clone size: many
D gene: -
V gene: TRBV10-2
J gene: TRBJ2-3
CDR3 protein: CASKFRVHTDTQYF
CDR3 DNA: TGCGCCAGCAAATTTCGGGTGCACACAGATACGCAGTATTTT

clone size: many
D gene: -
V gene: TRBV5-1
J gene: TRBJ2-3
CDR3 protein: CASSPGVTDTQYF
CDR3 DNA: TGCGCCAGCAGCCCCGGAGTGACAGATACGCAGTATTTT

clone size: many
D gene: -
V gene: TRBV6-1
J gene: TRBJ1-5
CDR3 protein: CASKSGEHQPQHF
CDR3 DNA: TGTGCCAGCAAAAGTGGGGAACATCAGCCCCAGCATTTT

clone size: few
D gene: -
V gene: TRBV28
J gene: TRBJ1-3
CDR3 protein: CASSGSTSGNTIYF
CDR3 DNA: TGTGCCAGCAGTGGCAGCACCTCTGGAAACACCATATATTTT

clone size: many
D gene: -
V gene: TRBV20-1
J gene: TRBJ1-2
CDR3 protein: CSARKPSSYGYTF
CDR3 DNA: TGCAGTGCTAGGAAGCCGAGTAGCTATGGCTACACCTTC

clone size: many
D gene: -
V gene: TRBV5-1
J gene: TRBJ2-3
CDR3 protein: CASSSVAGDTQYF
CDR3 DNA: TGCGCCAGCAGCTCCGTAGCTGGTGATACGCAGTATTTT

clone size: few
D gene: TRBD2
V gene: TRBV7-2
J gene: TRBJ2-1
CDR3 protein: CASSLSSGGVYEQFF
CDR3 DNA: TGTGCCAGCAGCTTGTCCAGCGGGGGGGTCTATGAGCAGTTCTTC

clone size: many
D gene: -
V gene: TRBV6-2/TRBV6-3
J gene: TRBJ2-7
CDR3 protein: CASSDRKSYEQYF
CDR3 DNA: TGTGCCAGCAGTGACAGGAAGTCCTACGAGCAGTACTTC

clone size: many
D gene: -
V gene: TRBV7-9
J gene: TRBJ1-2
CDR3 protein: CASSFLLIHRDGYTF
CDR3 DNA: TGTGCCAGCAGCTTTCTACTGATCCACCGGGATGGCTACACCTTC

clone size: few
D gene: -
V gene: TRBV20-1
J gene: TRBJ2-6
CDR3 protein: CSARDEGSGANVLTF
CDR3 DNA: TGCAGTGCTAGAGATGAGGGCTCTGGGGCCAACGTCCTGACTTTC

clone size: many
D gene: TRBD1
V gene: TRBV20-1
J gene: TRBJ2-3
CDR3 protein: CSAKDRGSTDTQYF
CDR3 DNA: TGCAGTGCTAAAGACAGGGGGAGCACAGATACGCAGTATTTT

clone size: many
D gene: -
V gene: TRBV5-1
J gene: TRBJ1-1
CDR3 protein: CASSGSGRDTEAFF
CDR3 DNA: TGCGCCAGCAGCGGATCAGGGAGGGACACTGAAGCTTTCTTT

clone size: -
D gene: TRBD1
V gene: TRBV19
J gene: TRBJ1-2
CDR3 protein: CASSYGQGRSYTF
CDR3 DNA: TGTGCCAGTAGTTATGGACAGGGGCGAAGCTACACCTTC

clone size: many
D gene: -
V gene: TRBV20-1
J gene: TRBJ2-5
CDR3 protein: CSARAGRETQYF
CDR3 DNA: TGCAGTGCTAGGGCGGGAAGGGAGACCCAGTACTTC

clone size: -
D gene: -
V gene: TRBV2
J gene: TRBJ1-2
CDR3 protein: CASREGTSLNYGYTF
CDR3 DNA: TGTGCCAGCAGGGAAGGGACATCGCTTAACTATGGCTACACCTTC

clone size: many
D gene: -
V gene: TRBV11-2
J gene: TRBJ1-6
CDR3 protein: CASSFPQGPLHF
CDR3 DNA: TGTGCCAGCAGCTTTCCCCAAGGGCCCCTCCACTTT

clone size: few
D gene: TRBD1
V gene: TRBV9
J gene: TRBJ2-2
CDR3 protein: CASSPRTGAPTGELFF
CDR3 DNA: TGTGCCAGCAGCCCCCGGACAGGGGCACCCACCGGGGAGCTGTTTTTT

clone size: many
D gene: TRBD2
V gene: TRBV20-1
J gene: TRBJ2-7
CDR3 protein: CSVRTSSYEQYF
CDR3 DNA: TGCAGTGTCCGGACTAGCTCCTACGAGCAGTACTTC

clone size: many
D gene: -
V gene: TRBV25-1
J gene: TRBJ2-5
CDR3 protein: CASSESGREETQYF
CDR3 DNA: TGTGCCAGCAGTGAATCGGGCAGGGAAGAGACCCAGTACTTC